This T cell receptor beta chain was identified in a study of identical twins. This clonotype has only a few counts. The V and J ends lost 4 bases and 4 bases, in that order; junction bases with no gene match: 16. Germline lookup yields CDR1 SGHTS and CDR2 YDEGEE. This CDR3 contains 17 residues. Each CDR3 protein is one row after TCRdb ran MiXCR on the 5' RACE reads. Among roughly 250,000 distinct CDR3 sequences listed, around 15% were seen once. The sample was memory (CD45RO+) T cells sorted from blood. The genes are TRBV5-8 and TRBJ2-5, with 7 bases lining up with TRBD2. The TCR comes from a young woman in good health. CDR3 in amino acids: CASSPYRAGNWVETQYF. In nucleotides, the CDR3 is TGTGCCAGCAGCCCATACAGAGCGGGAAACTGGGTAGAGACCCAGTACTTC.